The source of this T cell receptor beta chain is a study of control samples from healthy donors and cancer patients. Using immunoSEQ multiplex PCR, the repertoire was profiled, and TCRdb retains in-frame clones only, with some absent. The profile shows a few hundred thousand clones, 80% to 95% of them singletons. The ends lost 1 base at V and 9 bases at J; junction bases unmatched: 7. CDR1 and CDR2 (germline): SGHRS, YFSETQ. The CDR3 has 15 amino acids. This chain uses TRBV5-1 with TRBJ2-1; TRBD1 matches at 10 bases. Sequences were obtained from PBMCs. The TCR comes from a man aged 35-49 years with head and neck cancer. In DNA, the CDR3 is TGCGCCAGCAGCTTGTGGGGACAGGGGTCTGCTGAGCAGTTCTTC. It translates to CASSLWGQGSAEQFF.